One sample yielded the 16 T cell receptor beta chains listed below, sequenced in a study of T cell responses to AZD1222 COVID-19 vaccine. Using immunoSEQ multiplex PCR, the repertoire was profiled, and TCRdb retains in-frame clones only, with some absent. This table has 140,000 to 150,000 clones, 88% appearing once. Source: peripheral blood, taken on day 0 of AZD1222 vaccination. The receptors come from an adult in good health.

The rearrangement joins TRBV2 to TRBJ1-6; 7 bases are shared with TRBD1. The CDR3 runs 13 residues. The germline V gene encodes CDR1 SNHLY and CDR2 FYNNEI. The J segment lost 8 bases and the V segment lost 9 bases, leaving 7 bases of the junction unmatched. This chain's CDR3 is CASKTGIYSPLHF. DNA for the CDR3: TGTGCCAGTAAGACAGGGATCTATTCACCCCTCCACTTT.

This chain uses TRBV14 with TRBJ1-3; 7 bases are a match to TRBD1. This CDR3 contains 15 residues. The junction had 5 bases not matched to a gene; V was cut back by 2 bases and J by 4 bases. CDR1 and CDR2 from the germline V gene are SGHDN and FVKESK. This CDR3 reads CASSQLQGQGNTIYF. Written as DNA, the CDR3 is TGTGCCAGCAGCCAACTACAGGGGCAAGGAAACACCATATATTTT.

The chain is built from TRBV19 and TRBJ1-5, with D unclear. Germline CDR1 reads LNHDA; CDR2 reads SQIVND (reference sequence). This CDR3 contains 18 residues. V gave up 5 bases and J gave up 2 bases, with 22 bases separating them. In DNA form, the CDR3 reads TGTGCCAGTAGTGCCGACGCAGGTTTTCGAGTCGGCAATCAGCCCCAGCATTTT. Its translation: CASSADAGFRVGNQPQHF.

V usage is TRBV6-4 and J usage is TRBJ1-5, with TRBD1 as a possible D gene (5 bases). The ends were cut back, 2 bases at V and 6 bases at J, with 17 bases in the middle. Germline V gives CDR1 MRHNA, CDR2 SNTAGT. This CDR3 region has 16 residues. This CDR3 reads CASSDGTQSGSQPQHF. DNA for the CDR3: TGTGCCAGCAGTGACGGGACGCAATCGGGGAGTCAGCCCCAGCATTTT.

This chain connects TRBV27 to TRBJ1-1, with 9 bases aligning to TRBD1. J was trimmed by 0 bases and V by 4 bases; bases with no gene match: 12. Germline CDR1 and CDR2: MNHEY and SMNVEV (reference sequence). This CDR3 has 18 amino acids. The CDR3 loop is CASSSGQGRRGMNTEAFF. The CDR3 DNA reads as TGTGCCAGCAGTTCGGGACAGGGAAGGAGGGGGATGAACACTGAAGCTTTCTTT.

This clone has a handful of counts. The V gene is TRBV4-2, the J gene TRBJ2-3; 12 bases are shared with TRBD2. V lost 1 base and J lost 0; bases outside the gene matches: 5. This CDR3 contains 18 residues. Germline V gives CDR1 LGHNA, CDR2 YNFKEQ. Here the CDR3 reads CASSQGLAGGGSTDTQYF. The CDR3 nucleotides are TGTGCCAGCAGCCAAGGGCTAGCGGGGGGGGGTAGCACAGATACGCAGTATTTT.

V and J are TRBV13 and TRBJ2-1, with D tentatively TRBD1 (5 bases). This CDR3 spans 16 amino acids. CDR1 PRHDT and CDR2 FYEKMQ come from the germline V gene (reference sequence). V lost 1 base, J lost 6 bases, and 16 bases lay in between. CDR3 sequence reads: CASSLVGAPVGNEQFF. The CDR3 DNA is TGTGCCAGCAGCTTAGTAGGGGCCCCGGTCGGCAATGAGCAGTTCTTC.

The chain joins TRBV7-3 to TRBJ2-5, with TRBD2 matching 13 bases. The CDR3 loop spans 15 amino acids. In germline, CDR1 is SGHTA, CDR2 FQGTGA. Unmatched junction bases numbered 3, after V lost 5 bases and J lost 3 bases. CDR3 residues: CASSPGLAGKETQYF. The CDR3 DNA sequence: TGTGCCAGCAGCCCGGGACTAGCGGGGAAAGAGACCCAGTACTTC.

This sequence joins TRBV21-1 and TRBJ1-3. TRBV21-1 is marked as a pseudogene. CDR3 length equals 15 residues. CDR3 in amino acids: CASPGPATSGNTIYF. In DNA, the CDR3 is TGTGCTAGCCCCGGCCCGGCAACCTCTGGAAACACCATATATTTT.

J is TRBJ1-3 and V is TRBV10-3; D might be TRBD1 (5 bases). V was trimmed by 7 bases and J by 9 bases, leaving 22 bases between them. From germline, CDR1 is ENHRY and CDR2 SYGVKD. The CDR3 runs to 15 residues. Written as DNA, the CDR3 is TGTGCCATCAAGGGGTCGGCAGGGCTATTCGCCACCATATATTTT. This gives the protein CAIKGSAGLFATIYF.

This chain uses TRBV11-2 with TRBJ2-7, with D possibly being TRBD1 (5 bases). This CDR3 is 13 amino acids long. CDR1 and CDR2 (germline): SGHAT, FQNNGV. V lost 0 bases, J lost 7 bases, and 10 bases lay in between. Here the CDR3 reads CASSLDFRVEQYF. DNA of the CDR3: TGTGCCAGCAGCTTAGATTTCAGGGTTGAGCAGTACTTC.

V usage is TRBV5-1 and J usage is TRBJ1-2, with D tentatively TRBD1 (5 bases). This CDR3 is built from 18 residues. Trimming took 4 bases from V and 0 from J, leaving 22 bases between them. Germline loops: CDR1 SGHRS, CDR2 YFSETQ. CDR3 sequence reads: CASSPPGGTRLANYGYTF. For the CDR3, the DNA is TGCGCCAGCAGCCCACCTGGGGGAACACGGCTTGCTAACTATGGCTACACCTTC.

The J gene is TRBJ2-7, the V gene TRBV27; tentatively, D is TRBD2 (5 bases). Between the trimmed V and J ends, which lost 4 bases and 0 bases, there was a span of 7 bases. Looked up from germline, CDR1 is MNHEY and CDR2 is SMNVEV (reference sequence). The CDR3 consists of 13 residues. This CDR3 reads CASSSEDSYEQYF. In nucleotides, the CDR3 is TGTGCCAGCAGTTCGGAGGACTCCTACGAGCAGTACTTC.

V usage is TRBV28 and J usage is TRBJ1-4, with 10 bases aligning to TRBD1. Looked up from germline, CDR1 is MDHEN and CDR2 is SYDVKM. The CDR3 is 15 residues long. V lost 5 bases and J lost 6; bases outside the gene matches: 6. The CDR3 coding sequence is TGTGCCAGCAGTCCCGGCGGACAGGGGGATGAAAAACTGTTTTTT. It is translated as CASSPGGQGDEKLFF. The full variable domain, rest sourced from reference TRBV28 and TRBJ1-4, is DVKVTQSSRYLVKRTGEKVFLECVQDMDHENMFWYRQDPGLGLRLIYFSYDVKMKEKGDIPEGYSVSREKKERFSLILESASTNQTSMYLCASSPGGQGDEKLFFGSGTQLSVL.

The genes are TRBV7-2 and TRBJ2-2, with D possibly TRBD1 on 5 matching bases. Deletions cut 5 bases from V and 3 bases from J, with 13 bases between. The germline CDR1 and CDR2 sequences are SGHTA and FQGNSA. This CDR3 contains 15 residues. The CDR3 DNA sequence: TGTGCCAGCAGCCATCGACAAGGGGACACCGGGGAGCTGTTTTTT. It encodes CASSHRQGDTGELFF.

The genes are TRBV7-2 and TRBJ1-2; D not certain. The CDR3 sequence is 15 residues long. The germline gives CDR1 SGHTA, CDR2 FQGNSA. With 5 bases removed from V and 8 bases from J, the gap between germline ends came to 21 bases. CDR3 sequence: CASSLTAGTTGGYTF. The CDR3, as DNA: TGTGCCAGCAGCCTCACTGCGGGAACCACCGGGGGCTACACCTTC.